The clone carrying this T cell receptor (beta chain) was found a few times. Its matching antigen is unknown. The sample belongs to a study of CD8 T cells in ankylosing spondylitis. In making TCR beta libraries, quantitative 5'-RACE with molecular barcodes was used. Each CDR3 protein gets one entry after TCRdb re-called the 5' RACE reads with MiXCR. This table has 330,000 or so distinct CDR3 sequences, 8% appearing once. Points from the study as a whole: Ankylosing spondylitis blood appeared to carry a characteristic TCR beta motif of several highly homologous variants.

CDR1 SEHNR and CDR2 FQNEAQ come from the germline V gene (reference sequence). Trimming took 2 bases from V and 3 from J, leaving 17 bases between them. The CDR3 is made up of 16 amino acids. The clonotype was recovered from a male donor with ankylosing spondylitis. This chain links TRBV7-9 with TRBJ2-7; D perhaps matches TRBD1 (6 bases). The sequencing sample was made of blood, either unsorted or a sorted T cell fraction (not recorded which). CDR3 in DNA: TGTGCCAGCAGCTTACCAACTGGCGGCAGGGGCTACGAGCAGTACTTC. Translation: CASSLPTGGRGYEQYF.